These 6 T cell receptor beta chains originate from one sample sequenced in a study of blood T cell repertoires in COVID-19. Sequenced by immunoSEQ multiplex PCR; TCRdb stores in-frame clones only, minus some. Of about 200,000 clones detected, 80% to 90% appear once; the ten largest clones hold less than 5%. Sequenced: PBMCs or T cells enriched from blood (not recorded which). The receptors were sampled from a woman in her 40s with acute COVID-19.

In nucleotides, the CDR3 is TGTGCCTGGAGTGTACAGGGAAATGAGCAGTTCTTC. It codes for CAWSVQGNEQFF. V and J are TRBV30 and TRBJ2-1; the D gene is possibly TRBD1 (6 bases). V lost 0 bases and J lost 7, with 7 bases in between. The CDR3 has 12 amino acids. Germline V lookup: CDR1 GTSNPN, CDR2 SVGIG (reference sequence).

The CDR3 reads CASSLSGLNNEQFF. The CDR3 DNA sequence: TGTGCCAGCAGTCTGAGCGGGCTAAACAATGAGCAGTTCTTC. The genes are TRBV27 and TRBJ2-1; a possible D gene is TRBD2 (6 bases). The CDR3 contains 14 residues. Germline V gene sequence: CDR1 MNHEY, CDR2 SMNVEV (reference sequence). V was trimmed by 5 bases and J by 5 bases, leaving 13 bases between them.

The chain couples TRBV4-2 to TRBJ2-7; D perhaps matches TRBD2 (6 bases). Germline assignment: CDR1 LGHNA and CDR2 YNFKEQ. V was cut by 1 base and J by 2 bases, with 12 bases left in between. The CDR3 has 15 residues. Here the CDR3 reads CASSQVASATYEQYF. CDR3 nucleotide sequence: TGTGCCAGCAGCCAAGTGGCTAGCGCAACCTACGAGCAGTACTTC.

The chain links TRBV24-1 to TRBJ2-3, with TRBD2 identical over 15 bases. Germline trimming cut 2 bases from V and 6 bases from J; bases unmatched to any gene: 8. The CDR3 spans 18 residues. Germline assignment: CDR1 KGHDR and CDR2 SFDVKD. CDR3 residues: CATSDSGLAGGLGDTQYF. CDR3 DNA: TGTGCCACCAGTGATTCCGGACTAGCGGGAGGGCTGGGGGATACGCAGTATTTT.

The chain employs TRBV6-1 and TRBJ1-1, with D uncertain. Germline V lookup: CDR1 MNHNS, CDR2 SASEGT. V lost 2 bases, J lost 11 bases, and 12 bases lay in between. This CDR3 is 12 amino acids long. The CDR3 DNA reads TGTGCCAGCAGTGAATCCGTGGGGAGGGCTTTCTTT. Its translation is CASSESVGRAFF.

The rearrangement uses TRBV24-1 and TRBJ2-2, with TRBD1 identical over 9 bases. Trimming cost V 2 bases and J 2 bases; bases outside gene matches: 2. This CDR3 comprises 16 residues. Germline-derived CDR1 and CDR2 are KGHDR and SFDVKD. CDR3 bases: TGTGCCACCAGTGATTCGGGACAGGGAAACACCGGGGAGCTGTTTTTT. Translating it yields CATSDSGQGNTGELFF.